Shown below are 30 T cell receptor beta chains from a single sample sequenced in a study of T cell responses to AZD1222 COVID-19 vaccine. Some clones are missing from TCRdb's copy, which holds only in-frame ones; the method was immunoSEQ multiplex PCR. Among 150,000 to 200,000 clones listed, approximately 94% were seen once. This sample comprised peripheral blood, obtained on day 0 of AZD1222 vaccination. Receptor source: an adult in good health.

The chain couples TRBV7-6 to TRBJ1-5, with D tentatively TRBD1 (6 bases). V lost 5 bases and J 5 bases, leaving 19 bases between the germline ends. The CDR3 extends over 16 amino acids. Germline V gives CDR1 SGHVS, CDR2 FNYEAQ. The CDR3 spells CASSIRDTFRHQPQHF. As DNA, the CDR3 is TGTGCCAGCAGCATCCGGGACACCTTTAGGCATCAGCCCCAGCATTTT.

This chain joins TRBV30 and TRBJ2-7, with TRBD1 matching over 7 bases. This CDR3 has 11 residues. Germline V gives CDR1 GTSNPN, CDR2 SVGIG (reference sequence). The ends lost 1 base at V and 6 bases at J; junction bases unmatched: 0. CDR3 DNA sequence: TGTGCCTGGAGTGACAGGGGCGAGCAGTACTTC. Amino acid sequence: CAWSDRGEQYF.

V gene TRBV28 combines with J gene TRBJ1-3; unclear D gene. Germline CDR1 and CDR2: MDHEN and SYDVKM. This CDR3 has 19 residues. Trimming cost V 5 bases and J 0 bases, with 23 bases left between them. The CDR3 is CASSPVLGSRPLSGNTIYF. DNA of the CDR3: TGTGCCAGCAGTCCAGTCCTTGGGAGTCGGCCCCTCTCTGGAAACACCATATATTTT. Combining the CDR3 with reference TRBV28 and TRBJ1-3 gives the whole variable domain DVKVTQSSRYLVKRTGEKVFLECVQDMDHENMFWYRQDPGLGLRLIYFSYDVKMKEKGDIPEGYSVSREKKERFSLILESASTNQTSMYLCASSPVLGSRPLSGNTIYFGEGSWLTVV.

This chain connects TRBV27 to TRBJ2-7, with D perhaps matching TRBD2 (6 bases). V gave up 6 bases and J gave up 4 bases, with 13 bases separating them. The CDR3 spans 13 residues. In germline, CDR1 is MNHEY, CDR2 SMNVEV (reference sequence). CDR3 loop: CASRRGGGYEQYF. CDR3 bases: TGTGCCAGCAGGCGTGGGGGAGGTTACGAGCAGTACTTC.

This rearrangement joins TRBV7-3 to TRBJ2-7, with 8 bases matching TRBD1. This CDR3 has 14 residues. CDR1 is SGHTA and CDR2 is FQGTGA in the germline V gene. The V segment lost 5 bases and the J segment 2 bases; nucleotides outside the gene matches: 5. CDR3: CASSPGQGPYEQYF. DNA for the CDR3: TGTGCCAGCAGCCCCGGACAGGGCCCCTACGAGCAGTACTTC.

This chain connects TRBV13 to TRBJ2-3, with D perhaps TRBD1 or TRBD2 (5 bases each). V lost 3 bases, J lost 4 bases, and 11 bases lay in between. This CDR3 region has 14 residues. Per the germline V gene, CDR1 is PRHDT and CDR2 is FYEKMQ (reference sequence). DNA of the CDR3: TGTGCCAGCAGCTTCGCGAGGGGAGCAGATACGCAGTATTTT. Protein product: CASSFARGADTQYF.

This clone was found once. The chain couples TRBV7-9 to TRBJ1-2; D not resolved. V lost 1 base and J lost 3, with 9 bases in between. Germline V gene lookup returns CDR1 SEHNR and CDR2 FQNEAQ (reference sequence). The CDR3 consists of 14 residues. CDR3 nucleotides: TGTGCCAGCAGCTTAGGGTCCCACTACTATGGCTACACCTTC. It is translated as CASSLGSHYYGYTF. Full variable domain (outside the CDR3, taken from reference TRBV7-9 and TRBJ1-2): DTGVSQNPRHKITKRGQNVTFRCDPISEHNRLYWYRQTLGQGPEFLTYFQNEAQLEKSRLLSDRFSAERPKGSFSTLEIQRTEQGDSAMYLCASSLGSHYYGYTFGSGTRLTVV.

The V call is TRBV7-2, the J call TRBJ2-4, with D perhaps TRBD1 (6 bases). CDR1 is SGHTA and CDR2 is FQGNSA in the germline V gene. Trimming took off 2 bases at V and 0 bases at J, with 20 bases between the two ends. CDR3 size: 19 residues. In DNA form, the CDR3 reads TGTGCCAGCAGCTTAACGGAAGCCGGGACACGTAAAGCCAAAAACATTCAGTACTTC. Translated: CASSLTEAGTRKAKNIQYF.

The J gene is TRBJ2-7, the V gene TRBV18; 14 bases fit TRBD2. The CDR3 spans 15 residues. With V trimmed by 6 bases and J by 3 bases, 4 bases remained unmatched. Germline V lookup: CDR1 KGHSH, CDR2 LQKENI. CDR3 bases: TGTGCCAGCTCTTACGGGACTAGCGGGAGCTACGAGCAGTACTTC. Its translation: CASSYGTSGSYEQYF.

V usage is TRBV3-1 (or the pseudogene TRBV3-2) and J usage is TRBJ1-1; TRBD1 might be the D (5 bases). Per germline, CDR1 LGHDT and CDR2 YNNKEL (reference sequence). V was clipped by 0 bases and J by 0 bases, with 17 bases between them. The CDR3 covers 18 residues. The CDR3, as DNA: TGTGCCAGCAGCCAAGATTGGGGTTGGGGCGCGATGAACACTGAAGCTTTCTTT. Amino acids: CASSQDWGWGAMNTEAFF.

This chain uses TRBV9 with TRBJ1-1; the D gene is possibly TRBD1 (6 bases). The V gene lost 4 bases and the J gene lost 3 bases, with 16 bases spanning the gap. The CDR3 is 15 residues long. Germline CDR1 is SGDLS and CDR2 is YYNGEE. The CDR3 DNA follows: TGTGCCAGCAGCCCATCGGGACATTGGGACACTGAAGCTTTCTTT. Translated, it gives CASSPSGHWDTEAFF. Full variable domain (remainder filled in from reference TRBV9 and TRBJ1-1): DSGVTQTPKHLITATGQRVTLRCSPRSGDLSVYWYQQSLDQGLQFLIQYYNGEERAKGNILERFSAQQFPDLHSELNLSSLELGDSALYFCASSPSGHWDTEAFFGQGTRLTVV.

This chain uses TRBV9 with TRBJ1-6; a possible D gene is TRBD1 (5 bases). The V end lost 0 bases, the J end lost 6 bases, and 22 bases lay between the germline ends. Germline-derived CDR1 and CDR2 are SGDLS and YYNGEE. The CDR3 is made up of 19 amino acids. CDR3 protein: CASSVGPSAGQGGNSPLHF. The CDR3 DNA follows: TGTGCCAGCAGCGTAGGACCGTCGGCTGGGCAGGGTGGTAATTCACCCCTCCACTTT.

This clone has only a few counts. The chain has TRBV30 and TRBJ1-5; D is possibly TRBD1 (5 bases). This CDR3 comprises 14 residues. Trimming removed 2 bases at V and 7 bases at J, with 15 bases between. Germline assignment: CDR1 GTSNPN and CDR2 SVGIG (reference sequence). This CDR3 reads CAWSTGPGDQPQHF. The CDR3 bases are TGTGCCTGGAGTACGGGACCTGGGGACCAGCCCCAGCATTTT.

V gene TRBV6-5 combines with J gene TRBJ2-4; the D is unclear. CDR3 size: 15 residues. V was shortened by 5 bases and J by 6 bases, with 17 bases between the two germline ends. The germline CDR1 and CDR2 sequences are MNHEY and SVGAGI. CDR3 region: CASSQADPFTNIQYF. As DNA, the CDR3 is TGTGCCAGCAGTCAGGCTGACCCATTTACAAACATTCAGTACTTC.

The chain links TRBV10-1 to TRBJ2-1; TRBD2 is a possible D gene (5 bases). CDR1 and CDR2 (germline): WNHNN, SYGVQD (reference sequence). Trimming removed 2 bases at V and 7 bases at J, with 12 bases between. The CDR3 consists of 14 residues. CDR3 DNA: TGCGCCAGCAGTGAGGTCGGGAAACAAAATGAGCAGTTCTTC. Amino acid sequence: CASSEVGKQNEQFF.

The rearrangement uses TRBV27 and TRBJ2-7, with TRBD2 as a possible D gene (7 bases). Germline CDR1 is MNHEY and CDR2 is SMNVEV (reference sequence). Trimming cost V 11 bases and J 3 bases, with 14 bases left between them. The CDR3 length is 12 residues. CDR3 sequence reads: CAGCGGCYEQYF. DNA of the CDR3: TGTGCCGGATGCGGGGGCTGCTACGAGCAGTACTTC.

The V and J genes are TRBV28 and TRBJ1-1, with a weak D call TRBD1 (6 bases). Germline V lookup: CDR1 MDHEN, CDR2 SYDVKM. The CDR3 totals 12 residues. V was clipped by 8 bases and J by 1 base, with 8 bases between them. The CDR3 region is CASLTGNTEAFF. The CDR3 coding sequence is TGTGCCAGCTTGACAGGGAACACTGAAGCTTTCTTT.

With respect to this clone: Other DNA sequences of this sample code for an identical CDR3. The V and J genes are TRBV9 and TRBJ2-7; a possible D gene is TRBD1 (5 bases). From germline, CDR1 is SGDLS and CDR2 YYNGEE. The V and J ends lost 0 bases and 0 bases respectively, with 7 bases between them. This CDR3 is 14 amino acids long. As DNA, the CDR3 is TGTGCCAGCAGCGTAGGGGGCTCCTCCTACGAGCAGTACTTC. This gives the protein CASSVGGSSYEQYF.

The chain employs TRBV4-1 and TRBJ1-3, with 9 bases matching TRBD1. After removal of 3 bases from V and 2 bases from J, the junction contained 8 bases not matched to a gene. The V gene's germline CDR1 is MGHRA and CDR2 YSYEKL. CDR3 length equals 17 residues. In DNA form, the CDR3 reads TGCGCCAGCAGCCATCTTTTACGGGACAGGGCTGGAAACACCATATATTTT. This codes for CASSHLLRDRAGNTIYF.

The rearrangement joins TRBV28 to TRBJ2-1, with 7 positions matching TRBD2. This CDR3 comprises 15 residues. Germline loops: CDR1 MDHEN, CDR2 SYDVKM. Trimming took 4 bases from V and 1 from J; bases not matched to a gene: 4. The CDR3 region is CASSSGGGSYNEQFF. The DNA for the CDR3 is TGTGCCAGCAGTTCTGGGGGAGGGTCCTACAATGAGCAGTTCTTC.

The CDR3 DNA follows: TGTGCCAGCAGGCCCTCAGGGGGACAGCCCCAGCATTTT. Its translation is CASRPSGGQPQHF. The rearrangement uses TRBV6-5 and TRBJ1-5; TRBD1 agrees at 7 bases. CDR3 length: 13 amino acids. J was trimmed by 7 bases and V by 6 bases; bases with no gene match: 6. Germline CDR1 MNHEY, CDR2 SVGAGI.

The gene calls are TRBV5-1 and TRBJ1-4; 7 nucleotides match TRBD1. The CDR3 consists of 17 residues. Germline V CDR1 and CDR2: SGHRS, YFSETQ. Losses at the gene ends were 4 bases for V and 2 bases for J; bases not matched to a gene: 11. The DNA for the CDR3 is TGCGCCAGCAGCCGGACAGGAATTAGCAGTACTAATGAAAAACTGTTTTTT. Translating it yields CASSRTGISSTNEKLFF.

The J gene is TRBJ2-7, the V gene TRBV10-1; either TRBD1 or TRBD2 may fit D (5 bases each). V lost 2 bases and J 2 bases, leaving 13 bases between the germline ends. Germline lookup yields CDR1 WNHNN and CDR2 SYGVQD (reference sequence). CDR3 size: 15 residues. CDR3 protein: CASSETGTATYEQYF. CDR3 bases: TGCGCCAGCAGTGAGACTGGGACGGCCACCTACGAGCAGTACTTC.

The V gene is TRBV18, the J gene TRBJ2-7; TRBD1 matches at 8 bases. The CDR3 runs to 15 residues. Trimming took 1 base from V and 2 from J; bases not matched to a gene: 4. The germline V gene has CDR1 KGHSH and CDR2 LQKENI. The CDR3 loop reads CASSPQDRATYEQYF. As DNA, the CDR3 is TGTGCCAGCTCACCACAGGACAGGGCTACCTACGAGCAGTACTTC. The variable domain in full, completed from reference TRBV18 and TRBJ2-7, reads NAGVMQNPRHLVRRRGQEARLRCSPMKGHSHVYWYRQLPEEGLKFMVYLQKENIIDESGMPKERFSAEFPKEGPSILRIQQVVRGDSAAYFCASSPQDRATYEQYFGPGTRLTVT.

The gene calls are TRBV11-3 and TRBJ2-2; 7 bases agree with TRBD1. The CDR3 is made up of 15 amino acids. Germline assignment: CDR1 SGHNT and CDR2 YENEEA. V was pared by 0 bases and J by 5 bases, with 3 bases of the junction left unmatched. The CDR3 loop is CASSLDDRVTGELFF. The CDR3 DNA reads as TGTGCCAGCAGCTTAGATGACAGGGTGACCGGGGAGCTGTTTTTT.

The genes are TRBV6-1 and TRBJ1-3, with D unclear. The CDR3 spans 14 residues. CDR1 is MNHNS, CDR2 SASEGT, per germline. The ends were cut back, 3 bases at V and 4 bases at J, with 10 bases in the middle. The CDR3 region is CASSDLGWGNTIYF. CDR3 nucleotides: TGTGCCAGCAGTGACCTGGGCTGGGGAAACACCATATATTTT.

This chain uses TRBV12-3 or TRBV12-4 with TRBJ1-5; D not certain. This CDR3 is built from 13 residues. Between the trimmed V and J ends, which lost 6 bases and 2 bases, there was a span of 8 bases. For the CDR3, the DNA is TGTGCCAGCAGGGGGAACGGCAATCAGCCCCAGCATTTT. Translation gives CASRGNGNQPQHF.

This chain joins TRBV5-4 and TRBJ2-1; 9 nucleotides match TRBD2. The CDR3 contains 13 residues. The germline V gene encodes CDR1 SGHNT and CDR2 YYREEE (reference sequence). V gave up 0 bases and J gave up 10 bases; unmatched junction bases: 2. This CDR3 reads CASSLGTSGEQFF. The CDR3 bases are TGTGCCAGCAGCTTGGGTACTAGCGGGGAGCAGTTCTTC.

The rearrangement joins TRBV29-1 to TRBJ2-7; 8 nucleotides match TRBD1. Germline CDR1 SQVTM, CDR2 ANQGSEA. J gave up 0 bases and V 1 base, and 2 bases lay outside the gene matches. The CDR3 runs to 14 residues. CDR3 bases: TGCAGCGTTGAAGTAACAGGGGGCTCCTACGAGCAGTACTTC. Its translation: CSVEVTGGSYEQYF.

The chain employs TRBV6-1 and TRBJ1-1; D remains ambiguous. Germline CDR1 is MNHNS and CDR2 is SASEGT. CDR3 length: 14 residues. V lost 2 bases and J lost 6, with 13 bases in between. In DNA, the CDR3 is TGTGCCAGCAGTGAACTGAGGGATCAGGCTGAAGCTTTCTTT. Translated, it gives CASSELRDQAEAFF.